This passage covers 14 T cell receptor beta chains from one sample sequenced in a study of blood T cell repertoires in COVID-19. This table comes from immunoSEQ multiplex PCR, and its TCRdb copy is limited to in-frame clones, with some not included. The table lists around 200,000 clones, approximately 85% of them singletons. Input material: peripheral blood. Every receptor here comes from a human donor with active or convalescent COVID-19. The donor label of this sample is uncertain.

The V gene is TRBV5-1, the J gene TRBJ1-6, with D perhaps matching TRBD1 (5 bases). CDR3 length equals 14 residues. Trimming removed 4 bases at V and 4 bases at J, with 9 bases between. In germline, CDR1 is SGHRS, CDR2 YFSETQ. The CDR3 reads CASSPGGYNSPLHF. As DNA, the CDR3 is TGCGCCAGCAGCCCGGGGGGGTATAATTCACCCCTCCACTTT.

V usage is TRBV9 and J usage is TRBJ2-5; TRBD2 matches at 10 bases. The CDR3 is made up of 16 amino acids. CDR1 is SGDLS and CDR2 is YYNGEE in the germline V gene. V shed 4 bases, J shed 3 bases, and the junction held 9 bases outside the gene matches. DNA of the CDR3: TGTGCCAGCAGCTTTGCCCCTACTAGCGGGAAAGAGACCCAGTACTTC. This encodes CASSFAPTSGKETQYF.

The V call is TRBV11-2, the J call TRBJ2-1, with 8 positions matching TRBD1. Germline values: CDR1 SGHAT, CDR2 FQNNGV. The CDR3 is 15 amino acids. V was clipped by 6 bases and J by 6 bases; unmatched bases: 10. The CDR3 is CASRATGEKFNEQFF. Here the CDR3 DNA reads TGTGCCAGCAGAGCGACAGGGGAAAAATTCAATGAGCAGTTCTTC. The full variable domain, rest sourced from reference TRBV11-2 and TRBJ2-1, is EAGVAQSPRYKIIEKRQSVAFWCNPISGHATLYWYQQILGQGPKLLIQFQNNGVVDDSQLPKDRFSAERLKGVDSTLKIQPAKLEDSAVYLCASRATGEKFNEQFFGPGTRLTVL.

The V gene is TRBV19, the J gene TRBJ2-7; TRBD2 matches 13 bases. The germline V gene encodes CDR1 LNHDA and CDR2 SQIVND (reference sequence). Trimming cost V 7 bases and J 2 bases; bases outside gene matches: 5. The CDR3 has 15 residues. Written as DNA, the CDR3 is TGTGCCAGTAAAGGGACTAGCGGGGCCACCTACGAGCAGTACTTC. The encoded protein is CASKGTSGATYEQYF. Together with reference TRBV19 and TRBJ2-7, the CDR3 gives the full variable domain: DGGITQSPKYLFRKEGQNVTLSCEQNLNHDAMYWYRQDPGQGLRLIYYSQIVNDFQKGDIAEGYSVSREKKESFPLTVTSAQKNPTAFYLCASKGTSGATYEQYFGPGTRLTVT.

J is TRBJ1-1 and V is TRBV4-3; possible D gene TRBD1, 5 bases. The CDR3 is made up of 15 amino acids. Trimming removed 0 bases at V and 6 bases at J, with 14 bases between. CDR1 is LGHNA and CDR2 is YSLEER in the germline V gene. The CDR3 coding sequence is TGCGCCAGCAGCCAAGATATGGGGGGGACCGCTGAAGCTTTCTTT. Translating it yields CASSQDMGGTAEAFF.

The chain employs TRBV6-5 and TRBJ2-3; TRBD2 matches at 10 bases. The junction had 11 bases not matched to a gene; V was cut back by 6 bases and J by 8 bases. The CDR3 runs to 15 residues. The germline gives CDR1 MNHEY, CDR2 SVGAGI. In DNA, the CDR3 is TGTGCCAGCAGGGCGGGGAGCGGGGGGGCAACTACGCAGTATTTT. The encoded protein is CASRAGSGGATTQYF.

The chain combines TRBV6-6 with TRBJ2-2; 7 nucleotides line up with TRBD2. Germline V gene sequence: CDR1 MNHNY, CDR2 SVGAGI (reference sequence). The V and J ends lost 11 bases and 4 bases, in that order; junction bases with no gene match: 7. This CDR3 comprises 13 residues. CDR3 nucleotide sequence: TGTGCCTCCGGGGGGAAGACCACCGGGGAGCTGTTTTTT. This encodes CASGGKTTGELFF.

The V call is TRBV5-1, the J call TRBJ2-7; 8 bases match TRBD1. The CDR3 spans 12 residues. V trimming: 5 bases; J trimming: 7 bases; junction bases outside the gene matches: 5. Germline CDR1 and CDR2: SGHRS and YFSETQ. The CDR3 region has the DNA TGCGCCAGCAGTGTGGACAGGGATGAGCAGTACTTC. This translates into CASSVDRDEQYF.

The chain employs TRBV28 and TRBJ2-7, with a possible D match to TRBD2 (6 bases). This CDR3 region has 13 residues. V dropped 6 bases and J dropped 2 bases, with 11 bases sitting between them. CDR1 is MDHEN, CDR2 SYDVKM, per germline. The CDR3, as DNA: TGTGCCAGCAGCAGACTAGACGCCTACGAGCAGTACTTC. Protein product: CASSRLDAYEQYF. Full variable domain (remainder filled in from reference TRBV28 and TRBJ2-7): DVKVTQSSRYLVKRTGEKVFLECVQDMDHENMFWYRQDPGLGLRLIYFSYDVKMKEKGDIPEGYSVSREKKERFSLILESASTNQTSMYLCASSRLDAYEQYFGPGTRLTVT.

This chain links TRBV19 with TRBJ2-3, with D maybe TRBD1 (5 bases). Trimming pared 5 bases from V and 6 bases from J, leaving 15 bases between. CDR1 and CDR2 from the germline V gene are LNHDA and SQIVND (reference sequence). This CDR3 has 14 amino acids. The CDR3 DNA follows: TGTGCCAGTAGTGATACACAGGTCCGGGATACGCAGTATTTT. Translation gives CASSDTQVRDTQYF. The variable domain in full, completed from reference TRBV19 and TRBJ2-3, reads DGGITQSPKYLFRKEGQNVTLSCEQNLNHDAMYWYRQDPGQGLRLIYYSQIVNDFQKGDIAEGYSVSREKKESFPLTVTSAQKNPTAFYLCASSDTQVRDTQYFGPGTRLTVL.

The gene calls are TRBV3-1 (or the pseudogene TRBV3-2) and TRBJ2-7, with 9 positions matching TRBD2. The germline V gene encodes CDR1 LGHDT and CDR2 YNNKEL (reference sequence). With 5 bases clipped from V and 2 bases from J, the junction kept 7 bases outside the gene matches. The CDR3 is 15 residues long. CDR3 sequence reads: CASSFRTSVTYEQYF. The CDR3 DNA reads as TGTGCCAGCAGCTTCCGGACTAGCGTCACCTACGAGCAGTACTTC.

This clone was seen a single time. The chain couples TRBV30 to TRBJ2-7; D remains ambiguous. V dropped 3 bases and J dropped 2 bases, with 14 bases sitting between them. Germline V CDR1 and CDR2: GTSNPN, SVGIG (reference sequence). The CDR3 consists of 14 residues. The CDR3 region has the DNA TGTGCCTGGAGGGCCCCGAACCACCCCTACGAGCAGTACTTC. Encoded protein: CAWRAPNHPYEQYF.

The chain combines TRBV20-1 with TRBJ2-7; D is unclear. Germline CDR1 reads DFQATT; CDR2 reads SNEGSKA (reference sequence). The CDR3 length is 13 residues. The V end lost 3 bases, the J end lost 2 bases, and 11 bases lay between the germline ends. CDR3 region: CSASSPPTYEQYF. The DNA for the CDR3 is TGCAGTGCTAGTTCCCCTCCTACCTACGAGCAGTACTTC.

In its sample, this clone was seen once. The chain links TRBV4-3 to TRBJ2-7, with TRBD1 matching 7 bases. This CDR3 has 16 residues. The V segment lost 3 bases and the J segment 0 bases; nucleotides outside the gene matches: 8. CDR1 LGHNA and CDR2 YSLEER come from the germline V gene. For the CDR3, the DNA is TGCGCCAGCAGCCATGATCCGGGACAGAGCTCCTACGAGCAGTACTTC. Translating gives CASSHDPGQSSYEQYF.